These 25 T cell receptor beta chains were all obtained from the same sample, sequenced in a study of T cell repertoires in cytomegalovirus infection. Which antigens these TCRs recognize remains unknown. MiXCR, applied by TCRdb to the reads, yields one record per CDR3 protein. The repertoire holds about a million distinct CDR3 sequences, with 30% to 40% as singletons. This specimen was cultured CD8+ T cells from PBMCs, taken from culture after CMV antigen stimulation. The receptors come from a human donor in good health (CMV status not recorded). Some clones in this sample may be carry-over from other donors' samples.

This clonotype was detected a few times. The chain uses TRBV7-9 and TRBJ2-3, with TRBD2 identical over 8 bases. V trimming: 1 base; J trimming: 2 bases; junction bases outside the gene matches: 5. The germline V gene has CDR1 SEHNR and CDR2 FQNEAQ (reference sequence). This CDR3 region has 16 residues. CDR3 residues: CASSLGRAGDTDTQYF. DNA for the CDR3: TGTGCCAGCAGCTTAGGCAGAGCGGGGGACACAGATACGCAGTATTTT.

This chain uses TRBV10-1 with TRBJ2-3, with D possibly matching TRBD2 (7 bases). The CDR3 runs 16 residues. Germline values: CDR1 WNHNN, CDR2 SYGVQD (reference sequence). Trimming stripped 3 bases from V and 3 bases from J, with 16 bases between. The DNA for the CDR3 is TGCGCCAGCAGTGAACCGGGGGGCCGGATAACAGATACGCAGTATTTT. Translating it yields CASSEPGGRITDTQYF.

Comments on this clonotype: A junction boundary mismatches the germline segment, possibly from a read error. This sequence joins TRBV6-6 and TRBJ2-7; D perhaps matches TRBD1 (6 bases). The length of the CDR3 is 13 residues. The germline V gene encodes CDR1 MNHNY and CDR2 SVGAGI (reference sequence). The CDR3, as DNA: TGTACCAGCAGTTACTTACAGGGAAGCGAGCAGTACTTC. Its protein product is CTSSYLQGSEQYF.

This chain uses TRBV19 with TRBJ1-5; perhaps TRBD1 as D (5 bases). V was trimmed by 7 bases and J by 3 bases, leaving 10 bases between them. This CDR3 comprises 13 residues. Germline assignment: CDR1 LNHDA and CDR2 SQIVND (reference sequence). CDR3 sequence: CASKDSYNQPQHF. CDR3 in DNA: TGTGCCAGTAAAGACAGCTACAATCAGCCCCAGCATTTT.

The chain joins TRBV9 to TRBJ1-2; TRBD1 might be the D (6 bases). Trimming took 2 bases from V and 0 from J, leaving 11 bases between them. Germline V lookup: CDR1 SGDLS, CDR2 YYNGEE. This CDR3 region has 15 residues. The CDR3 sequence: CASSVRGTSNYGYTF. DNA for the CDR3: TGTGCCAGCAGCGTCCGAGGGACATCTAACTATGGCTACACCTTC.

This rearrangement joins TRBV7-6 to TRBJ1-5, with D possibly being TRBD1 (5 bases). With 4 bases removed from V and 1 base from J, the gap between germline ends came to 20 bases. The CDR3 totals 18 residues. Germline CDR1 is SGHVS and CDR2 is FNYEAQ. CDR3: CASSSFPDQGLSNQPQHF. CDR3 in DNA: TGTGCCAGCAGCTCCTTCCCCGACCAGGGTCTCAGCAATCAGCCCCAGCATTTT.

CDR3 sequence (DNA): TGTGCCAGCAAGGGGGACTCAAATTCACCCCTCCACTTT. Translated: CASKGDSNSPLHF. V and J are TRBV6-6 and TRBJ1-6; possibly TRBD1 for D (6 bases). The CDR3 is 13 residues long. Trimming removed 7 bases at V and 7 bases at J, with 11 bases between. In germline, CDR1 is MNHNY, CDR2 SVGAGI (reference sequence).

This clonotype was counted many times. This chain links TRBV27 with TRBJ1-6; D possibly corresponds to TRBD1 (5 bases). Trimming left V 2 bases short and J 0 bases short, with 11 bases between. Germline assignment: CDR1 MNHEY and CDR2 SMNVEV (reference sequence). CDR3 size: 17 residues. CDR3 sequence (DNA): TGTGCCAGCAGTTTAGGGACTTCCAGCTCCTATAATTCACCCCTCCACTTT. It specifies CASSLGTSSSYNSPLHF.

In this sample, this clonotype turned up a few times. The rearrangement uses TRBV29-1 and TRBJ1-4, with D unclear. Trimming shortened V by 4 bases and J by 5 bases, and 8 bases separated the two germline ends. This CDR3 region has 12 residues. Germline-derived CDR1 and CDR2 are SQVTM and ANQGSEA. The CDR3 protein is CSVAPLNEKLFF. The CDR3 DNA reads as TGCAGCGTTGCACCGTTGAATGAAAAACTGTTTTTT.

The rearrangement joins TRBV7-6 to TRBJ1-1; weak D call: TRBD1 (6 bases). Per the germline V gene, CDR1 is SGHVS and CDR2 is FNYEAQ. V was clipped by 6 bases and J by 6 bases, with 14 bases between them. The CDR3 length is 13 residues. The CDR3 DNA is TGTGCCAGCAGAAAGGGGGGCGAGCCTGAAGCTTTCTTT. It codes for CASRKGGEPEAFF.

This rearrangement joins TRBV27 to TRBJ1-6, with a possible D match to TRBD1 (5 bases). There are 13 residues in the CDR3. V lost 2 bases to trimming and J lost 11 bases, with 10 bases between them. The germline V gene has CDR1 MNHEY and CDR2 SMNVEV (reference sequence). CDR3 sequence reads: CASSLKRGTPLHF. DNA for the CDR3: TGTGCCAGCAGTTTAAAAAGGGGCACACCCCTCCACTTT.

V usage is TRBV4-1 and J usage is TRBJ1-6, with D unclear. The CDR3 spans 17 residues. Per the germline V gene, CDR1 is MGHRA and CDR2 is YSYEKL. Trimming took off 1 base at V and 3 bases at J, with 13 bases between the two ends. The CDR3 DNA reads TGCGCCAGCAGCCAAGGCGGGCAGGTCAACTATAATTCACCCCTCCACTTT. This codes for CASSQGGQVNYNSPLHF.

The table lists this clonotype with a few counts. J is TRBJ2-4 and V is TRBV7-9, with TRBD1 matching over 7 bases. This CDR3 contains 14 residues. The germline V gene encodes CDR1 SEHNR and CDR2 FQNEAQ (reference sequence). With 3 bases clipped from V and 5 bases from J, the junction kept 4 bases outside the gene matches. CDR3 nucleotides: TGTGCCAGCAGCTTTCTTGACAGGGAAAACATTCAGTACTTC. Its translation: CASSFLDRENIQYF.

The chain uses TRBV6-5 and TRBJ1-4; the D is unclear. The CDR3 is 15 amino acids. Germline V gene data show CDR1 as MNHEY and CDR2 as SVGAGI. Trimming cost V 3 bases and J 6 bases, with 14 bases left between them. The CDR3 region is CASSYSGRNDEKLFF. CDR3 DNA sequence: TGTGCCAGCAGTTATTCGGGTCGGAACGATGAAAAACTGTTTTTT.

This chain links TRBV19 with TRBJ2-3; D might be TRBD1 (6 bases). Trimming took 7 bases from V and 0 from J, leaving 14 bases between them. CDR3 length: 15 amino acids. Germline assignment: CDR1 LNHDA and CDR2 SQIVND (reference sequence). CDR3 residues: CASNPDSKSTDTQYF. CDR3 in DNA: TGTGCCAGTAACCCGGACAGCAAGAGCACAGATACGCAGTATTTT.

This clonotype was observed many times. The chain couples TRBV7-9 to TRBJ2-1; 8 bases agree with TRBD1. The V gene's germline CDR1 is SEHNR and CDR2 FQNEAQ (reference sequence). The junction had 9 bases not matched to a gene; V was cut back by 5 bases and J by 0 bases. The length of the CDR3 is 17 residues. CDR3 region: CASSPRDRKSSYNEQFF. In DNA form, the CDR3 reads TGTGCCAGCAGCCCTAGGGACAGGAAGAGCTCCTACAATGAGCAGTTCTTC.

This clonotype turned up a few times. The rearrangement uses TRBV7-6 and TRBJ2-5; D is possibly TRBD2 (5 bases). This CDR3 is 15 amino acids long. V lost 6 bases and J 1 base, leaving 15 bases between the germline ends. Germline CDR1 is SGHVS and CDR2 is FNYEAQ. The CDR3 region has the DNA TGTGCCAGCAGAATCACTGCGAGGGCCCAAGAGACCCAGTACTTC. Its protein product is CASRITARAQETQYF.

Regarding this clonotype: One end of the junction does not line up with germline, which may come from a read error. J is TRBJ1-4 and V is TRBV7-2, with 7 bases that match TRBD1. The V gene's germline CDR1 is SGHTA and CDR2 FQGNSA. The CDR3 consists of 15 residues. The CDR3 loop reads CASSLRQGVNEKLFF. The CDR3 region has the DNA TGTGCCAGCAGCCTCCGGCAGGGGGTTAATGAAAAGCTGTTTTTT.

V usage is TRBV14 and J usage is TRBJ2-1; TRBD1 aligns across 10 bases. V shed 4 bases and J 8 bases; nucleotides not matched to a gene: 11. The length of the CDR3 is 16 residues. The germline V gene encodes CDR1 SGHDN and CDR2 FVKESK. CDR3 sequence (DNA): TGTGCCAGCAGCCCCCGGGACAGGGGACTTTGGGATGAGCAGTTCTTC. It encodes CASSPRDRGLWDEQFF.

This clonotype was seen more than once but under ten times. The chain links TRBV7-9 to TRBJ1-2; TRBD1 might be the D (5 bases). Germline CDR1 and CDR2: SEHNR and FQNEAQ (reference sequence). The CDR3 is 16 residues long. Trimming cost V 6 bases and J 1 base, with 18 bases left between them. CDR3 nucleotides: TGTGCCAGCAGTCTACCCCGGGGCGAAGTTAACTATGGCTACACCTTC. It specifies CASSLPRGEVNYGYTF.

The sample holds a few counts of this clonotype. The chain joins TRBV7-9 to TRBJ1-1; D might be TRBD1 (5 bases). The CDR3 is made up of 12 amino acids. V lost 7 bases and J 8 bases, leaving 14 bases between the germline ends. The germline gives CDR1 SEHNR, CDR2 FQNEAQ (reference sequence). CDR3 in amino acids: CASTLGGREAFF. CDR3 sequence (DNA): TGTGCCAGCACCCTTGGGGGACGAGAAGCTTTCTTT.

This clonotype has only a few counts. The rearrangement uses TRBV6-5 and TRBJ2-7, with D possibly being TRBD1 (6 bases). CDR3 length: 16 residues. Germline assignment: CDR1 MNHEY and CDR2 SVGAGI. With 5 bases removed from V and 5 bases from J, the gap between germline ends came to 22 bases. This chain's CDR3 is CASSPSTGSPWDEQYF. In DNA, the CDR3 is TGTGCCAGCAGTCCGAGTACAGGGTCCCCTTGGGACGAGCAGTACTTC.

This chain links TRBV15 with TRBJ1-5; no clear D. With 2 bases removed from V and 6 bases from J, the gap between germline ends came to 8 bases. This CDR3 has 13 residues. From germline, CDR1 is LNHNV and CDR2 YYDKDF (reference sequence). The CDR3 nucleotides read TGTGCCACCAGCAGATCCGGGCGTCAGCCCCAGCATTTT. Protein sequence: CATSRSGRQPQHF. Together with reference TRBV15 and TRBJ1-5, the CDR3 gives the full variable domain: DAMVIQNPRYQVTQFGKPVTLSCSQTLNHNVMYWYQQKSSQAPKLLFHYYDKDFNNEADTPDNFQSRRPNTSFCFLDIRSPGLGDTAMYLCATSRSGRQPQHFGDGTRLSIL.

CDR3 nucleotide sequence: TGTGCCATCAGTGAGTCAGAAGTTTCATCAGATACGCAGTATTTT. This codes for CAISESEVSSDTQYF. V is TRBV10-3 and J is TRBJ2-3, with D uncertain. Germline loops: CDR1 ENHRY, CDR2 SYGVKD. Trimming removed 0 bases at V and 4 bases at J, with 11 bases between. The CDR3 is made up of 15 amino acids.

This clonotype was recorded at least ten times. The rearrangement uses TRBV28 and TRBJ2-7; a weak D match, TRBD2 (5 bases). The germline V and J ends were trimmed by 4 bases and 3 bases, with 7 bases remaining between them. CDR3 length equals 12 residues. Germline V gene lookup returns CDR1 MDHEN and CDR2 SYDVKM. The CDR3 DNA reads as TGTGCCAGCAGTTCTGCGGGCTACGAGCAGTACTTC. Protein sequence: CASSSAGYEQYF.